This TCR beta chain was profiled in a study of cytomegalovirus exposure and HLA in healthy donors. The PCR had 60 Vbeta and 13 Jbeta primers. Here immunoSEQ multiplex PCR was the method, and the copy in TCRdb shows in-frame clones only, minus some. The sample holds around 140,000 clones, over 60% seen once. This CDR3 is 14 amino acids long. The germline V gene has CDR1 MNHEY and CDR2 SVGAGI. With V trimmed by 6 bases and J by 11 bases, 11 bases remained unmatched. V gene TRBV6-5 combines with J gene TRBJ2-3, with 10 bases identical to TRBD1. The material sequenced was PBMCs. This clonotype was sampled from a woman aged 55-75 years in good health and CMV-seronegative. The CDR3 DNA is TGTGCCAGCAGCCGGGACAGGGGACGCCGGGGGCAGTATTTT. Translating gives CASSRDRGRRGQYF.